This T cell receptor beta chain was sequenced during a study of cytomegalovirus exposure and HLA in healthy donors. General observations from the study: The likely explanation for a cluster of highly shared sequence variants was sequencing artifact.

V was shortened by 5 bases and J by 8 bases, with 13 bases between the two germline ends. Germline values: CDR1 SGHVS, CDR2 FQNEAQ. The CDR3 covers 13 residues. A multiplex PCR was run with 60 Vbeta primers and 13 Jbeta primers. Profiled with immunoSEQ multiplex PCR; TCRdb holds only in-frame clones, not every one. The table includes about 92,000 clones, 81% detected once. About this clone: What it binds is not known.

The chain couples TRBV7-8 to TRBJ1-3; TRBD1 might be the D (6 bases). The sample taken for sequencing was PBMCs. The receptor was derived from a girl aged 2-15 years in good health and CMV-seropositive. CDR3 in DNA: TGTGCCAGCAGCCCAGGGGCGGGAGACACCATATATTTT. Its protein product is CASSPGAGDTIYF.